These T cell receptor beta chains were read from a single sample in a study of T cells in Graves' hyperthyroidism and ophthalmopathy. Each CDR3 protein gets one entry after TCRdb re-called the multiplex PCR reads with MiXCR. The sample has about 350,000 distinct CDR3 sequences, over 11% seen once. Input material: blood. These receptors all come from a woman aged 25 to 39 with Graves' hyperthyroidism. The CDR3 runs from the conserved cysteine through the conserved F or W. The order of the fields is J gene, D gene, V gene, clone size, CDR3 DNA, CDR3 protein. The D gene is left open where the match is weak. Some rows have no size entry. The others give once, few or many, or a class for an expanded clone.

J: TRBJ2-7
D: -
V: TRBV29-1
size: few
DNA: TGCAGCGACAGACCATGTGCAGGCGATGTAGATGGCGAGCAGTACTTC
CDR3: CSDRPCAGDVDGEQYF

J: TRBJ2-1
D: -
V: TRBV19
size: few
DNA: TGTGCCAGTAGTCCTTGGCAGGGTGAGCAGTTCTTC
CDR3: CASSPWQGEQFF

J: TRBJ1-2
D: TRBD1
V: TRBV12-3/TRBV12-4
size: -
DNA: TGTGCCAGCACCCTGACAGGGAATGGCTACACCTTC
CDR3: CASTLTGNGYTF

J: TRBJ2-7
D: -
V: TRBV20-1
size: many
DNA: TGCAGTGCTAGCACGACTCTGGGCGAGCAGTACTTC
CDR3: CSASTTLGEQYF

J: TRBJ1-2
D: -
V: TRBV7-9
size: -
DNA: TGTGCCAGCAGCACAGGGATTTCAGACTATGGCTACACCTTC
CDR3: CASSTGISDYGYTF

J: TRBJ2-1
D: -
V: TRBV28
size: few
DNA: TGTGCCAGCAGTAGAGGACAGATCCTCAATGAGCAGTTCTTC
CDR3: CASSRGQILNEQFF

J: TRBJ2-7
D: -
V: TRBV28
size: many
DNA: TGTGCCAGCAGTTTCGGACGCATCGAGCAGTACTTC
CDR3: CASSFGRIEQYF

J: TRBJ2-5
D: -
V: TRBV7-2
size: -
DNA: TGTGCCAGCAACAGGGCTCAGTCCGGGGGGAGTCTTTATCGAGAGACCCAGTACTTC
CDR3: CASNRAQSGGSLYRETQYF

J: TRBJ2-3
D: -
V: TRBV15
size: many
DNA: TGTGCCACCAGCACCCTGGGGGATACGCAGTATTTT
CDR3: CATSTLGDTQYF

J: TRBJ1-1
D: TRBD1
V: TRBV29-1
size: -
DNA: TGCAGCGTGGGGGACAGAGTGAACACTGAAGCTTTCTTT
CDR3: CSVGDRVNTEAFF

J: TRBJ2-5
D: -
V: TRBV2
size: few
DNA: TGTGCCAGCAGCGCGGCCACAACTGAGGGCCAAGAGACCCAGTACTTC
CDR3: CASSAATTEGQETQYF

J: TRBJ2-1
D: -
V: TRBV6-1
size: many
DNA: TGTGCCAGCAGCGTACCAAAGACCTACAATGAGCAGTTCTTC
CDR3: CASSVPKTYNEQFF

J: TRBJ1-1
D: -
V: TRBV27
size: few
DNA: TGTGCCAGCAGTTTAGACAGGATGAGACCTGAAGCTTTCTTT
CDR3: CASSLDRMRPEAFF

J: TRBJ1-5
D: -
V: TRBV7-2
size: -
DNA: TGTGCCAGCAGCTTAGAAAGGGGAGATCAGCCCCAGCATTTT
CDR3: CASSLERGDQPQHF

J: TRBJ2-2
D: TRBD2
V: TRBV7-2
size: few
DNA: TGTGCCAGCAGTCCGAGGAGGGTGACTAGCGAGAACACCGGGGAGCTGTTTTTT
CDR3: CASSPRRVTSENTGELFF

J: TRBJ1-5
D: TRBD1
V: TRBV9
size: many
DNA: TGTGCCAGCAGCGCAGGGACAGGGGGCGCACCTGATCAGCCCCAGCATTTT
CDR3: CASSAGTGGAPDQPQHF

J: TRBJ1-5
D: -
V: TRBV12-3/TRBV12-4
size: -
DNA: TGTGCCAGCAGTTTATATCGACAGCCCCAGCATTTT
CDR3: CASSLYRQPQHF

J: TRBJ2-3
D: -
V: TRBV5-1
size: few
DNA: TGCGCCAGCAGCGGTGCAGGGACTTCCGACCTCCATTCAGGGCTATCGCAGTATTTT
CDR3: CASSGAGTSDLHSGLSQYF

J: TRBJ2-1
D: TRBD1
V: TRBV29-1
size: many
DNA: TGCAGCGTTGGATTAGGACAGGTCTACAATGAGCAGTTCTTC
CDR3: CSVGLGQVYNEQFF

J: TRBJ2-1
D: TRBD2
V: TRBV6-1
size: many
DNA: TGTGCCAGCTCCGGGGTAGCGGGAGGGCCCGGCAATGAGCAGTTCTTC
CDR3: CASSGVAGGPGNEQFF

J: TRBJ2-1
D: TRBD2
V: TRBV20-1
size: -
DNA: TGCAGTGCTAGACGGACTAGCGGGAGCCCCATGAATGAGCAGTTCTTC
CDR3: CSARRTSGSPMNEQFF

J: TRBJ2-7
D: TRBD2
V: TRBV10-3
size: -
DNA: TGTGCCATCACAAAAGCGGGGCAGCTCTACGAGCAGTACTTC
CDR3: CAITKAGQLYEQYF

J: TRBJ2-7
D: -
V: TRBV4-2
size: few
DNA: TGTGCCAGCAGCTCCACCTCGGGGGAGCAGTACTTC
CDR3: CASSSTSGEQYF

J: TRBJ1-4
D: -
V: TRBV18
size: few
DNA: TGTGCCAGCTCGGGCAAGAATGAAAAACTGTTTTTT
CDR3: CASSGKNEKLFF

J: TRBJ2-3
D: TRBD1
V: TRBV11-1
size: many
DNA: TGTGCCAGCAGCCCGACAGGGGTGGATACGCAGTATTTT
CDR3: CASSPTGVDTQYF

J: TRBJ2-1
D: TRBD1
V: TRBV2
size: -
DNA: TGTGCCAGAGCCCCAGGGGGCGATCAGTTCTTC
CDR3: CARAPGGDQFF

J: TRBJ1-4
D: -
V: TRBV28
size: many
DNA: TGTGCCAGCATTTCGTCCAGTACTAATGAAAAACTGTTTTTT
CDR3: CASISSSTNEKLFF

J: TRBJ1-1
D: -
V: TRBV5-1
size: few
DNA: TGCGCCAGCAGCCGGATGAGTTTGGGGGACACTGAAGCTTTCTTT
CDR3: CASSRMSLGDTEAFF

J: TRBJ1-1
D: -
V: TRBV28
size: many
DNA: TGTGCCAGCAGCCTACGCGTCGGCAGTTTAATGAACACTGAAGCTTTCTTT
CDR3: CASSLRVGSLMNTEAFF

J: TRBJ1-6
D: -
V: TRBV30
size: few
DNA: TGTGCCTGGAGTGTAGGGGGTCATTCACCCCTCCACTTT
CDR3: CAWSVGGHSPLHF

J: TRBJ2-5
D: -
V: TRBV11-1
size: many
DNA: TGTGCCAGCAGCTTAGAAGGTGACCCCCAAGAGACCCAGTACTTC
CDR3: CASSLEGDPQETQYF

J: TRBJ2-7
D: TRBD1
V: TRBV2
size: -
DNA: TGTGCCAGCAGTGAACAGGACAGGGGGGCCTACGAGCAGTACTTC
CDR3: CASSEQDRGAYEQYF

J: TRBJ2-1
D: -
V: TRBV28
size: many
DNA: TGTGCCAGCAGTTTAAGGTCGGGAGAGCAGTTCTTC
CDR3: CASSLRSGEQFF

J: TRBJ1-4
D: TRBD1
V: TRBV6-5
size: many
DNA: TGTGCCAGCAGTTACTTCGGGACAGGGAATTCCGCTTCAAGGGAAAAACTGTTTTTT
CDR3: CASSYFGTGNSASREKLFF

J: TRBJ2-5
D: TRBD2
V: TRBV2
size: many
DNA: TGTGCCAGCAGTGATGTTCTAGCGGGAGGGGTGTACCAAGAGACCCAGTACTTC
CDR3: CASSDVLAGGVYQETQYF

J: TRBJ1-1
D: TRBD1
V: TRBV28
size: many
DNA: TGTGCCACCGACGGGGGCCAGCAGGGGGTAGCTTTCTTT
CDR3: CATDGGQQGVAFF

J: TRBJ2-2
D: -
V: TRBV29-1
size: -
DNA: TGCAGCGTTGACCTAGTGGAACACACCGGGGAGCTGTTTTTT
CDR3: CSVDLVEHTGELFF

J: TRBJ1-5
D: -
V: TRBV19
size: many
DNA: TGTGCCAGTAACTCCCTTGGGAATCAGCCCCAGCATTTT
CDR3: CASNSLGNQPQHF

J: TRBJ1-5
D: TRBD1
V: TRBV28
size: -
DNA: TGTGCCAGCAGTTCAGGGGGGGGTAGTATTCGCAATCAGCCCCAGCATTTT
CDR3: CASSSGGGSIRNQPQHF

J: TRBJ2-5
D: TRBD2
V: TRBV30
size: many
DNA: TGTGCCTGGAGATCAGCGGGAGTCCAGACCCAGTACTTC
CDR3: CAWRSAGVQTQYF

J: TRBJ2-5
D: -
V: TRBV19
size: few
DNA: TGTGCCAGTACCGCGGGACAGAGCGAAGAGACCCAGTACTTC
CDR3: CASTAGQSEETQYF

J: TRBJ1-1
D: -
V: TRBV2
size: many
DNA: TGTGCCAGCAGTGAAGATAGGGAAAGGGAAGCTTTCTTT
CDR3: CASSEDREREAFF

J: TRBJ2-2
D: -
V: TRBV28
size: few
DNA: TGTGCCAGCAGTCCCGTGAACGGGGGGCGCAACACCGGGGAGCTGCTTTTT
CDR3: CASSPVNGGRNTGELLF

J: TRBJ1-1
D: -
V: TRBV3-1
size: few
DNA: TGTGCCAGCAGCATAGGGGGACTGGCTTTCTTT
CDR3: CASSIGGLAFF

J: TRBJ1-5
D: -
V: TRBV7-2
size: -
DNA: TGTGCCAGCAGCGACGGACAGAATCAGCCCCAGCATTTT
CDR3: CASSDGQNQPQHF

J: TRBJ1-1
D: -
V: TRBV28
size: many
DNA: TGTGCCAGCACCCGTCGAGGGGTTGGGACTGAAGCTTTCTTT
CDR3: CASTRRGVGTEAFF

J: TRBJ2-1
D: TRBD2
V: TRBV28
size: many
DNA: TGTGCCAGCAGTAATAGCGGGAATGAGCAGTTCTTC
CDR3: CASSNSGNEQFF

J: TRBJ2-1
D: -
V: TRBV28
size: -
DNA: TGTGCCAGCAGTTTGGGGAGGGGGTACTACAATGAGCAGTTCTTC
CDR3: CASSLGRGYYNEQFF